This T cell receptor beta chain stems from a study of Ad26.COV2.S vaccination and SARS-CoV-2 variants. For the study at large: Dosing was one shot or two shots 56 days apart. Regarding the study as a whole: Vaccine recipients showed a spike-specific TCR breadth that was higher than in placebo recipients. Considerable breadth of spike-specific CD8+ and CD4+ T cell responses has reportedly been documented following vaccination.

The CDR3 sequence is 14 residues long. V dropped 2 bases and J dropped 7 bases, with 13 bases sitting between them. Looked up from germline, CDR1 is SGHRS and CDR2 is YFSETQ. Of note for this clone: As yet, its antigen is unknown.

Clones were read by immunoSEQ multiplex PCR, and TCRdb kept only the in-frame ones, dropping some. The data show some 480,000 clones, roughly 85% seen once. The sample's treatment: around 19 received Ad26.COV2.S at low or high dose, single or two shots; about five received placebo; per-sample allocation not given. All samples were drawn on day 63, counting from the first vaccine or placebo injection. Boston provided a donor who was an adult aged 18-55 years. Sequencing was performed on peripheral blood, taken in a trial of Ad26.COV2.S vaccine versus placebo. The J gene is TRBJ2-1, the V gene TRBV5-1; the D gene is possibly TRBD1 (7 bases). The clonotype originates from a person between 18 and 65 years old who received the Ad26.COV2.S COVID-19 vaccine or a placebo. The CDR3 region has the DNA TGCGCCAGCAGCTTTCAGGGGGGTAAGAATGAGCAGTTCTTC. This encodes CASSFQGGKNEQFF. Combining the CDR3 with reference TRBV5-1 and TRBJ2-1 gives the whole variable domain KAGVTQTPRYLIKTRGQQVTLSCSPISGHRSVSWYQQTPGQGLQFLFEYFSETQRNKGNFPGRFSGRQFSNSRSEMNVSTLELGDSALYLCASSFQGGKNEQFFGPGTRLTVL.